The present T cell receptor beta chain was sequenced within a study of blood T cell repertoires in COVID-19 (dated by TCRdb to the early 2020s). With regard to the full study: Samples from collaborators originated in the United States, Italy and Spain and spanned both the acute and convalescent phases of COVID-19. Where available, HLA class I and class II types were taken from metadata supplied by the sample provider and were not determined by assay-based typing. The material from the prospective study consisted of cDNA or gDNA derived from T cells, B-cell-depleted T cells, or PBMCs. Deeply sampled blood TCRbeta repertoires from subjects exposed to, actively infected with, or recovered from COVID-19 were included in the dataset. A de-identified subject ID, COVID-19 status, age in years and sex were almost always included in the sample metadata. A freely available public database, intended as a resource for researchers studying the immune response to SARS-CoV-2, is where the repertoires were released. Samples came from the ongoing ImmuneRACE study (first 160 participants) plus 1,254 subjects from 6 global collaborators. Study-level results and caveats: The quantity of clinical and demographic metadata differed by source and by participant and was supplied without curation.

On this clone: No cognate antigen has been identified for it. One base away there is no much larger clone; base qualities are not given.

At one collaborating source in Seattle, patients were enrolled during active infection and were followed longitudinally through the course of disease. Each collaborating institution followed its own protocols to collect whole blood in K2EDTA tubes. For TCRbeta analysis, collaborators shipped samples in one of three forms: frozen whole blood, isolated PBMCs, or DNA extracted from either of those sample types. Reading from cysteine to phenylalanine, the CDR3 counts 12 amino acids. Only the CDR3 part of the read is kept: 36 bases, read in frame from the first base. The germline V gene yields MGHRA for CDR1 and YSYEKL for CDR2. V is reduced by 7 bases and J by 5 bases, leaving a spacing of 11 bases between them. TCRbeta CDR3 regions were amplified from genomic DNA by means of the immunoSEQ Assay, a bias-controlled multiplex PCR. The authors' analysis ran thus. Nucleated cell counts per sample were estimated from amplification of reference gene primers within the assay. To quantify the absolute abundance of each unique TCRbeta CDR3 rearrangement, sequence reads were collapsed and filtered. For each sample, productive Simpson clonality was calculated by taking the square root of Simpson's diversity index across productive rearrangements. Sourced from immuneACCESS, this table was stored by TCRdb with only in-frame sequences that have V and J called. A share of the clones is absent; for the studies checked, an unresolved V gene accounts for under half, and the remainder has no known explanation. Clone size and the V and J calls come from that table; the DNA yielded D and trimming. The sample data list nearly 350,000 clones, and roughly 90% of these were observed just once. 6% to 8.5% of the sample comes from the top ten.

The chain was built from TRBV4-1 and TRBJ1-1, with the D gene not clear enough to name. The material sequenced was peripheral blood. The TCR sequence derives from a woman between 65 and 79 years old with COVID-19, enrolled during active disease. In nucleotides, the sequence is TGCGCCAGCACTTCCTGGGAGACTGAAGCTTTCTTT. This translates into CASTSWETEAFF.